The 10 T cell receptor beta chains below all came from one sample that was sequenced in a study of blood T cell repertoires in COVID-19. The assay was immunoSEQ multiplex PCR, and TCRdb's table has in-frame clones only and misses some. The table shows roughly 310,000 clones, with around 90% occurring only once. Sequencing was done on a sample of PBMCs or T cells enriched from blood (not recorded which). The receptor set was obtained from a man in his 60s who had recovered from COVID-19.

This chain joins TRBV5-8 and TRBJ1-2, with D uncertain. V lost 2 bases and J lost 2, with 13 bases in between. The CDR3 runs to 15 residues. CDR1 SGHTS and CDR2 YDEGEE come from the germline V gene. The CDR3, as DNA: TGTGCCAGCAGCTTCGTTCCGGGATCAAACTATGGCTACACCTTC. Its translation is CASSFVPGSNYGYTF.

This sequence joins TRBV27 and TRBJ1-1; D is perhaps TRBD1 (6 bases). Germline V gene lookup returns CDR1 MNHEY and CDR2 SMNVEV (reference sequence). The CDR3 runs 15 residues. V lost 7 bases and J 11 bases, leaving 26 bases between the germline ends. The CDR3 region is CASNLRGRQGLGAFF. The CDR3 region has the DNA TGTGCCAGCAATCTTAGGGGTCGGCAGGGGCTTGGGGCTTTCTTT.

The chain recombines TRBV10-3 with TRBJ2-1; 7 nucleotides agree with TRBD1. The CDR3 extends over 15 amino acids. The germline gives CDR1 ENHRY, CDR2 SYGVKD. The ends lost 6 bases at V and 0 bases at J; junction bases unmatched: 5. As DNA, the CDR3 is TGTGCCATCAGGGGACAGTCGAGCTCCTACAATGAGCAGTTCTTC. It translates to CAIRGQSSSYNEQFF.

This rearrangement joins TRBV2 to TRBJ1-6; 7 positions match TRBD1. Germline V gives CDR1 SNHLY, CDR2 FYNNEI. The CDR3 runs 14 residues. The V and J ends lost 6 bases and 8 bases, in that order; junction bases with no gene match: 7. The CDR3 protein is CASSRTGDYSPLHF. The CDR3 nucleotides are TGTGCCAGCAGCCGGACAGGCGACTATTCACCCCTCCACTTT.

The rearrangement uses TRBV27 and TRBJ1-2; 7 bases agree with TRBD1. Trimming at V came to 4 bases and at J to 3 bases, leaving 8 bases not matched to a gene. This CDR3 spans 15 amino acids. Germline values: CDR1 MNHEY, CDR2 SMNVEV (reference sequence). As DNA, the CDR3 is TGTGCCAGCAGTTCACGGACAGGTTCTCACTATGGCTACACCTTC. It codes for CASSSRTGSHYGYTF.

The V gene is TRBV19, the J gene TRBJ2-2; 9 bases are shared with TRBD1. The CDR3 totals 16 residues. Germline V gene data show CDR1 as LNHDA and CDR2 as SQIVND (reference sequence). V lost 5 bases and J lost 6; bases outside the gene matches: 10. The CDR3 here is CASSLLGTGYSGELFF. The CDR3 nucleotides read TGTGCCAGTAGTTTACTCGGGACAGGGTATTCCGGGGAGCTGTTTTTT.

The J gene is TRBJ2-7, the V gene TRBV5-1; 10 bases match TRBD1. This CDR3 has 15 amino acids. V was pared by 4 bases and J by 5 bases, with 9 bases of the junction left unmatched. Germline V gene data show CDR1 as SGHRS and CDR2 as YFSETQ. CDR3 region: CASSITRDRGNEQYF. CDR3 bases: TGCGCCAGCAGCATAACCCGGGACAGGGGAAACGAGCAGTACTTC.

The chain joins TRBV6-5 to TRBJ2-4, with no clear D. The length of the CDR3 is 14 residues. Germline assignment: CDR1 MNHEY and CDR2 SVGAGI. The ends were cut back, 6 bases at V and 0 bases at J, with 9 bases in the middle. CDR3 nucleotides: TGTGCCAGCAGCCCCTTACTAGCCAAAAACATTCAGTACTTC. Translated, it gives CASSPLLAKNIQYF.

This rearrangement joins TRBV3-1 (or the pseudogene TRBV3-2) to TRBJ1-4; D perhaps matches TRBD1 (6 bases). The V gene lost 4 bases and the J gene lost 0 bases, with 9 bases spanning the gap. The CDR3 extends over 15 amino acids. Germline CDR1 reads LGHDT; CDR2 reads YNNKEL (reference sequence). In nucleotides, the CDR3 is TGTGCCAGCAGCCCACAGGGAGCAACTAATGAAAAACTGTTTTTT. Residues: CASSPQGATNEKLFF.

V usage is TRBV27 and J usage is TRBJ2-3; TRBD1 aligns across 8 bases. Germline CDR1 is MNHEY and CDR2 is SMNVEV (reference sequence). This CDR3 has 15 amino acids. V dropped 0 bases and J dropped 6; count of bases not matched to a gene: 5. The CDR3 nucleotides are TGTGCCAGCAGTTTATCGCCCTACAGGGGGGATACGCAGTATTTT. Encoded protein: CASSLSPYRGDTQYF.